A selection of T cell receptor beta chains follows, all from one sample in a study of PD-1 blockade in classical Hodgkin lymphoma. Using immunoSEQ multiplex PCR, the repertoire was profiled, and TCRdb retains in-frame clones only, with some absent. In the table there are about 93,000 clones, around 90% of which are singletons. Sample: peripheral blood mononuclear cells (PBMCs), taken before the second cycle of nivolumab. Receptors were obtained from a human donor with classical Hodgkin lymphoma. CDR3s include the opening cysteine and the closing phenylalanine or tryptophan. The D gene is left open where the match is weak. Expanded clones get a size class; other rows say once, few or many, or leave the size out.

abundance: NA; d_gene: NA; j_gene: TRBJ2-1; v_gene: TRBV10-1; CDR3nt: TGCGCCAGCAGTGAGGGGCGGCTAGCCCGATACAATGAGCAGTTCTTC; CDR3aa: CASSEGRLARYNEQFF
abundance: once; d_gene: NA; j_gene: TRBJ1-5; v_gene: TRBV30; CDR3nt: TGTGCCTGGAGTGTGGGGGAAATTGAGCCCCAGCATTTT; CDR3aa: CAWSVGEIEPQHF
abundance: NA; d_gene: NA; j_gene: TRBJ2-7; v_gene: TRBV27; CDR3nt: TGTGCCAGCAGCCCGGGACGGCACTCCTACGAGCAGTACTTC; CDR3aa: CASSPGRHSYEQYF
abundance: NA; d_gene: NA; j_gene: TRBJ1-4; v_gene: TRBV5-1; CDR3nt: TGCGCCAGCAGCTTGGCCAGGGGCGAAACTAATGAAAAACTGTTTTTT; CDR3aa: CASSLARGETNEKLFF
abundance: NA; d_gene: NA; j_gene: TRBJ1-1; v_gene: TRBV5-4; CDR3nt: TGTGCCAGCAGCTTGAGTTGGAGGATGAACACTGAAGCTTTCTTT; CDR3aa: CASSLSWRMNTEAFF
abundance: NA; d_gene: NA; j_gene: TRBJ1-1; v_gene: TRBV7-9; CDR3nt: TGTGCCAGCAGATCCAACAGGGATGGGTACACTGAAGCTTTCTTT; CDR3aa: CASRSNRDGYTEAFF
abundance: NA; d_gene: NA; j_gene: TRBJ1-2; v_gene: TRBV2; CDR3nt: TGTGCCAGCAGGGGGGGGCCGAGAGTATATGGCTACACCTTC; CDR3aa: CASRGGPRVYGYTF
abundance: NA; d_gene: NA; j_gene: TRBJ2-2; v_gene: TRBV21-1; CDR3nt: TGTGCCAGCAGCAAGAGGGGTTTCTTGGACACCGGGGAGCTGTTTTTT; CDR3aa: CASSKRGFLDTGELFF
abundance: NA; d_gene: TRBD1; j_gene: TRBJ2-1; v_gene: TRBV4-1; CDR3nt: TGCGCCAGCAGCCATCTCCGTGGGACAGGGGGAAACAATGAGCAGTTCTTC; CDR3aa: CASSHLRGTGGNNEQFF
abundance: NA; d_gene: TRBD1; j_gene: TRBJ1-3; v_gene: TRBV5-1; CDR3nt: TGCGCCAGCAGCTTAAGTGGGACAGCCTTCGACGGAAACACCATATATTTT; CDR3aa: CASSLSGTAFDGNTIYF
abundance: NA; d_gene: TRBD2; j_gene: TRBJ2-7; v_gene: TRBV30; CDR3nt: TGTGCCTGGAGTGCGTGGACTAGCGGCTACGAGCAGTACTTC; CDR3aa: CAWSAWTSGYEQYF
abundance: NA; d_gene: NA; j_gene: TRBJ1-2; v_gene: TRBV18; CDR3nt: TGTGCCAGCTCACCAATTCGGACTCCTTCTAACTATGGCTACACCTTC; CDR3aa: CASSPIRTPSNYGYTF
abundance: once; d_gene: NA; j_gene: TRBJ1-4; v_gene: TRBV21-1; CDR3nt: TGTGCCAGCAGCTCTTTAGGTCGGGGAATGGGAAAAAATGCAACTAATGAAAAACTGTTTTTT; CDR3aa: CASSSLGRGMGKNATNEKLFF
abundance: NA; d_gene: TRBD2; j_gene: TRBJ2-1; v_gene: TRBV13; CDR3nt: TGTGCCAGCAGCTTGGGGCTAGCGGACAATGAGCAGTTCTTC; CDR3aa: CASSLGLADNEQFF
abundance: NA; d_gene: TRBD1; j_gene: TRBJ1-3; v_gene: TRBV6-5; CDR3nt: TGTGCCAGCAGCGACCGGACAGGCTTAGGAAACACCATATATTTT; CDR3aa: CASSDRTGLGNTIYF
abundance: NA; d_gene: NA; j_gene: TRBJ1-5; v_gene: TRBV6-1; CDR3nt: TGTGCCAGCAGTGAAAGTGTCAGGGCGCGGGGCAATCAGCCCCAGCATTTT; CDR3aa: CASSESVRARGNQPQHF
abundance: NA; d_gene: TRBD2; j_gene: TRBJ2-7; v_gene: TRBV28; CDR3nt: TGTGCCAGCAGTTTGTCCACTAGCGGGAGCTACGAGCAGTACTTC; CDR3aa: CASSLSTSGSYEQYF
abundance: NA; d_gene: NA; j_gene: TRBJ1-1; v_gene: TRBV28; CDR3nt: TGTGCCAGCAGTTTCAGGGTCACTGAAGCTTTCTTT; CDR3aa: CASSFRVTEAFF
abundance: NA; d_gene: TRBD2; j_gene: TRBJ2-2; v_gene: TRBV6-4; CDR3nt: TGTGCCAGCAGTGAGATAGCGGGAGCCGCGAACACCGGGGAGCTGTTTTTT; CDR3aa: CASSEIAGAANTGELFF
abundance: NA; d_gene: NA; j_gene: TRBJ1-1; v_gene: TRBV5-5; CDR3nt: TGTGCCAGCAGCAGGGCTCCGGGACCGCGGAACACTGAAGCTTTCTTT; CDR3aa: CASSRAPGPRNTEAFF
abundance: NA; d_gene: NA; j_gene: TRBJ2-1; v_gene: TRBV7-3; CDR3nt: TGTGCCAGCAGCTTCGGGGATGAGCAGTTCTTC; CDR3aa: CASSFGDEQFF
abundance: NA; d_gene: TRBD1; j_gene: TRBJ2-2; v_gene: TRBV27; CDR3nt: TGTGCCAGCAGTTTGAACGCGGGACAGGGGAACACCGGGGAGCTGTTTTTT; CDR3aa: CASSLNAGQGNTGELFF
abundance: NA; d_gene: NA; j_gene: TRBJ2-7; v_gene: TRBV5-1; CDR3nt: TGCGCCAGCAGCTTGAGGGGAGAGCAGTACTTC; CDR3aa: CASSLRGEQYF
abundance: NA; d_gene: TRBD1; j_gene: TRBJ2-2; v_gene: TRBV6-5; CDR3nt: TGTGCCAGCAGTTACTCTGGGACAGACACCGGGGAGCTGTTTTTT; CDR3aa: CASSYSGTDTGELFF
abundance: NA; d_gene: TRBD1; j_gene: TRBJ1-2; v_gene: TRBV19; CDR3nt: TGTGCCAGTAGTCTACAGGGGATGGAAACCTATGGCTACACCTTC; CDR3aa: CASSLQGMETYGYTF
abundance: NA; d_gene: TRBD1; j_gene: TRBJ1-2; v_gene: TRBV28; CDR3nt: TGTGCCAGCCTCGACAGGGTCTATGGCTACACCTTC; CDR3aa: CASLDRVYGYTF
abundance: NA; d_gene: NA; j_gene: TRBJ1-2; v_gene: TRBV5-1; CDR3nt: TGCGCCAGCAGCTTGGTCGGGGGTACCTATGGCTACACCTTC; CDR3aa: CASSLVGGTYGYTF